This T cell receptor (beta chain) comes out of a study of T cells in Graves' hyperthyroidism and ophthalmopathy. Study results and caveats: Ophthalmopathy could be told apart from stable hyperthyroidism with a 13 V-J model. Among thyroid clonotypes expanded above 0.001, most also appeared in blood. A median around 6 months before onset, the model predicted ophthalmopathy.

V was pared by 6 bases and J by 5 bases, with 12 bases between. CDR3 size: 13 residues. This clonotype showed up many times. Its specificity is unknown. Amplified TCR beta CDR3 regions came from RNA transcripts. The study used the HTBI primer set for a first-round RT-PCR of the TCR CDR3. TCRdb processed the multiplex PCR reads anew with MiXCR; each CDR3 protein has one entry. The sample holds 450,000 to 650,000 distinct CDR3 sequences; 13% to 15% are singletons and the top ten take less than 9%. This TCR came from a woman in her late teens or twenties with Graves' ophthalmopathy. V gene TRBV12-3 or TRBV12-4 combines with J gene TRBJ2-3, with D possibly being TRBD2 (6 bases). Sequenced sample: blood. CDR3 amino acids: CASSRDSIDTQYF. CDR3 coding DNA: TGTGCCAGCAGCCGGGACTCTATAGATACGCAGTATTTT.